What follows are 13 T cell receptor beta chains derived from one specimen sequenced in a study of shared clonotypes between healthy human individuals. The method was immunoSEQ multiplex PCR; TCRdb's version includes in-frame clones alone and lacks a portion of them. Seen here are 400,000 to 500,000 clones, around three quarters observed once, and the top ten hold roughly 12%. Sequencing was carried out using PBMCs. The receptors here all came from a woman in her 40s in good health. Some clones in this sample may be carry-over from other donors' samples.

This clone was detected only a few times. The CDR3 nucleotides read TGTGCCAGCAGCAAACCCTCGACCACTGAAGCTTTCTTT. This translates into CASSKPSTTEAFF. The chain links TRBV28 to TRBJ1-1; D unclear. The germline V gene has CDR1 MDHEN and CDR2 SYDVKM. The CDR3 has 13 residues. V was clipped by 6 bases and J by 4 bases, with 12 bases between them.

This clone was seen once. V and J are TRBV10-3 and TRBJ1-1, with D perhaps TRBD1 (5 bases). Trimming took off 9 bases at V and 5 bases at J, with 19 bases between the two ends. The CDR3 has 14 amino acids. Germline V CDR1 and CDR2: ENHRY, SYGVKD. The DNA for the CDR3 is TGTGCCATAACTGGGGCAGAAATGGGGACTGAAGCTTTCTTT. Protein: CAITGAEMGTEAFF.

This clone was counted once. This sequence joins TRBV11-1 and TRBJ1-2, with 9 bases lining up with TRBD1. The germline CDR1 and CDR2 sequences are SGHAT and FQDESV (reference sequence). The junction had 9 bases not matched to a gene; V was cut back by 6 bases and J by 7 bases. The CDR3 sequence is 14 residues long. CDR3: CASRPGTGSSGYTF. The DNA for the CDR3 is TGTGCCAGCAGGCCCGGGACAGGGTCCTCTGGCTACACCTTC.

The V gene is TRBV7-2, the J gene TRBJ2-5, with TRBD2 as a possible D gene (5 bases). The CDR3 runs 14 residues. Trimming cost V 5 bases and J 4 bases, with 14 bases left between them. Germline CDR1 SGHTA, CDR2 FQGNSA. CDR3 loop: CASSPRGMGETQYF. The CDR3 nucleotides read TGTGCCAGCAGCCCGCGAGGGATGGGAGAGACCCAGTACTTC.

V and J are TRBV19 and TRBJ2-1, with 11 bases fitting TRBD2. CDR1 LNHDA and CDR2 SQIVND come from the germline V gene (reference sequence). Trimming removed 3 bases from V and 2 bases from J; junction bases left unmatched: 9. The CDR3 totals 18 residues. CDR3 nucleotide sequence: TGTGCCAGTAGTATCTCTAGCGGGAGGACCTCAACCTACAATGAGCAGTTCTTC. This encodes CASSISSGRTSTYNEQFF.

The chain joins TRBV4-2 to TRBJ2-3; 12 bases match TRBD2. Losses at the gene ends were 2 bases for V and 5 bases for J; bases not matched to a gene: 5. The CDR3 contains 16 residues. The germline V gene has CDR1 LGHNA and CDR2 YNFKEQ. CDR3 loop: CASSQNRLAGVDTQYF. Here the CDR3 DNA reads TGTGCCAGCAGCCAAAACCGACTAGCGGGAGTAGATACGCAGTATTTT.

V usage is TRBV5-4 and J usage is TRBJ2-6; no firm D call. Germline V gene lookup returns CDR1 SGHNT and CDR2 YYREEE (reference sequence). The CDR3 loop spans 16 amino acids. The V and J ends lost 1 base and 1 base respectively, with 9 bases between them. The CDR3 here is CASSLSLSSGANVLTF. The CDR3 DNA follows: TGTGCCAGCAGCTTGTCCCTTTCGTCTGGGGCCAACGTCCTGACTTTC.

The chain is built from TRBV29-1 and TRBJ2-3; D is unresolved. This CDR3 spans 14 amino acids. The germline gives CDR1 SQVTM, CDR2 ANQGSEA. V lost 4 bases and J lost 1, with 12 bases in between. CDR3 nucleotides: TGCAGCGTTGCTTGGCAGTCGGGCACAGATACGCAGTATTTT. Protein product: CSVAWQSGTDTQYF.

The table lists this clone with a few counts. V and J are TRBV5-1 and TRBJ2-7, with 7 bases lining up with TRBD1. The CDR3 length is 14 residues. CDR1 and CDR2 (germline): SGHRS, YFSETQ. V gave up 4 bases and J gave up 2 bases; unmatched junction bases: 6. The DNA for the CDR3 is TGCGCCAGCAGCCCATTACAGGGGACCTACGAGCAGTACTTC. Translated, it gives CASSPLQGTYEQYF.

The chain couples TRBV7-2 to TRBJ1-5; D is ambiguous. Trimming stripped 3 bases from V and 5 bases from J, with 8 bases between. The V gene's germline CDR1 is SGHTA and CDR2 FQGNSA. The CDR3 consists of 13 residues. CDR3 sequence: CASSFLNDQPQHF. CDR3 DNA sequence: TGTGCCAGCAGCTTTCTTAACGATCAGCCCCAGCATTTT.

The rearrangement joins TRBV7-2 to TRBJ2-7; a weak D match, TRBD1 (5 bases). V lost 3 bases to trimming and J lost 0 bases, with 12 bases between them. This CDR3 comprises 15 residues. CDR1 and CDR2 from the germline V gene are SGHTA and FQGNSA. The CDR3 bases are TGTGCCAGCAGCTTTCAGGGTTTCATCTCCTACGAGCAGTACTTC. Translating gives CASSFQGFISYEQYF.

J is TRBJ2-1 and V is TRBV7-2; 9 positions match TRBD1. V lost 5 bases, J lost 12 bases, and 5 bases stayed unmatched. This CDR3 has 12 residues. Germline lookup yields CDR1 SGHTA and CDR2 FQGNSA. The CDR3: CASSLQGALQFF. The CDR3 bases are TGTGCCAGCAGCCTACAGGGGGCTTTGCAGTTCTTC.

The table lists this clone with a count of one. This chain uses TRBV6-6 with TRBJ2-1; 7 bases align to TRBD2. V was pared by 6 bases and J by 0 bases, with 5 bases of the junction left unmatched. The CDR3 covers 15 residues. From germline, CDR1 is MNHNY and CDR2 SVGAGI (reference sequence). CDR3 in amino acids: CASSPTSSSYNEQFF. DNA of the CDR3: TGTGCCAGCAGCCCGACTAGCAGCTCCTACAATGAGCAGTTCTTC.